The 11 T cell receptor beta chains below all came from one sample that was sequenced in a study of shared clonotypes between healthy human individuals. The data were produced by immunoSEQ multiplex PCR, yet TCRdb's version contains in-frame clones alone and is incomplete. Here the sample spans about 2.4 million clones, roughly 93% being singletons. The specimen was naive CD4+ T cells from PBMCs. Subset indicated: CD45RA+ positively selected. Receptor source: a man between 18 and 29 years old in good health. Some clones in this sample may be carry-over from other donors' samples.

Details on this clone: This sample includes further DNA sequences coding for the same CDR3. The CDR3 DNA sequence: TGTGCCAGCAGCTTAGGACTAGCGGGTCCTTACGAGCAGTACTTC. Its protein is CASSLGLAGPYEQYF. The gene calls are TRBV7-2 and TRBJ2-7; TRBD2 aligns across 10 bases. J was trimmed by 4 bases and V by 1 base; bases with no gene match: 4. Germline CDR1 SGHTA, CDR2 FQGNSA. This CDR3 spans 15 amino acids. Looking up the rest from reference TRBV7-2 and TRBJ2-7 gives the full variable domain: GAGVSQSPSNKVTEKGKDVELRCDPISGHTALYWYRQSLGQGLEFLIYFQGNSAPDKSGLPSDRFSAERTGGSVSTLTIQRTQQEDSAVYLCASSLGLAGPYEQYFGPGTRLTVT.

As concerns this clone: This same CDR3 is encoded by further DNA sequences in the sample. This rearrangement joins TRBV2 to TRBJ2-6; no clear D gene. CDR1 and CDR2 (germline): SNHLY, FYNNEI. The CDR3 is 15 residues long. V was shortened by 1 base and J by 0 bases, with 4 bases between the two germline ends. CDR3 sequence reads: CASSEEGSGANVLTF. Written as DNA, the CDR3 is TGTGCCAGCAGTGAAGAGGGCTCTGGGGCCAACGTCCTGACTTTC. Full variable domain (missing parts from reference TRBV2 and TRBJ2-6): EPEVTQTPSHQVTQMGQEVILRCVPISNHLYFYWYRQILGQKVEFLVSFYNNEISEKSEIFDDQFSVERPDGSNFTLKIRSTKLEDSAMYFCASSEEGSGANVLTFGAGSRLTVL.

The CDR3 region is CASSPDLVGNEQFF. The CDR3 DNA is TGTGCCAGCTCACCCGACCTAGTAGGGAATGAGCAGTTCTTC. The chain joins TRBV18 to TRBJ2-1; D not certain. Germline V gene lookup returns CDR1 KGHSH and CDR2 LQKENI. CDR3 size: 14 residues. Trimming left V 3 bases short and J 7 bases short, with 13 bases between.

This clone was seen once. The gene calls are TRBV6-6 and TRBJ2-2; D gene unclear. The germline gives CDR1 MNHNY, CDR2 SVGAGI (reference sequence). The CDR3 is 12 residues long. The V and J ends lost 6 bases and 3 bases respectively, with 5 bases between them. The CDR3, as DNA: TGTGCCAGCAGCTCCTACACCGGGGAGCTGTTTTTT. Translating gives CASSSYTGELFF.

This clone appeared once. This same CDR3 is encoded by further DNA sequences in the sample. The J gene is TRBJ2-1, the V gene TRBV18, with 11 bases identical to TRBD2. V was clipped by 0 bases and J by 7 bases; unmatched bases: 2. Germline V lookup: CDR1 KGHSH, CDR2 LQKENI. The CDR3 extends over 15 amino acids. This chain's CDR3 is CASSPPGLAVNEQFF. The CDR3 DNA is TGTGCCAGCTCACCACCGGGACTAGCGGTTAATGAGCAGTTCTTC.

CDR3 bases: TGTGCCAGCTCCCCCAGGGGTTCAAGTAATGAAAAACTGTTTTTT. Translated, it gives CASSPRGSSNEKLFF. The chain is built from TRBV18 and TRBJ1-4; D might be TRBD1 (6 bases). CDR1 is KGHSH, CDR2 LQKENI, per germline. CDR3 length: 15 residues. The V and J ends lost 6 bases and 4 bases respectively, with 15 bases between them.

The chain joins TRBV7-9 to TRBJ2-5; D is unclear. The germline V gene has CDR1 SEHNR and CDR2 FQNEAQ (reference sequence). The CDR3 contains 14 residues. V was trimmed by 2 bases and J by 1 base, leaving 8 bases between them. The CDR3 sequence is CASSLMSAQETQYF. The CDR3 bases are TGTGCCAGCAGCTTAATGTCAGCCCAAGAGACCCAGTACTTC.

The rearrangement links TRBV5-1 to TRBJ2-1; 7 bases line up with TRBD1. The V segment lost 4 bases and the J segment 0 bases; nucleotides outside the gene matches: 16. The CDR3 covers 19 residues. Germline lookup yields CDR1 SGHRS and CDR2 YFSETQ. This CDR3 reads CASSPSGTASRSSYNEQFF. The CDR3, as DNA: TGCGCCAGCAGCCCTTCCGGGACAGCCTCACGAAGCTCCTACAATGAGCAGTTCTTC.

V usage is TRBV18 and J usage is TRBJ2-7; perhaps TRBD2 as D (6 bases). The V and J ends lost 4 bases and 4 bases respectively, with 14 bases between them. This CDR3 comprises 14 residues. From germline, CDR1 is KGHSH and CDR2 LQKENI. CDR3 nucleotides: TGTGCCAGCTCACAGGGGACTGGTATGTACGAGCAGTACTTC. Protein sequence: CASSQGTGMYEQYF.

This chain uses TRBV11-2 with TRBJ2-3; no firm D call. The V and J ends lost 1 base and 2 bases respectively, with 13 bases between them. The CDR3 has 16 residues. CDR1 is SGHAT, CDR2 FQNNGV, per germline. CDR3 DNA sequence: TGTGCCAGCAGCTTAGGGGCCTACTTTATCACAGATACGCAGTATTTT. This encodes CASSLGAYFITDTQYF. The full variable domain, with the rest looked up from reference TRBV11-2 and TRBJ2-3, is EAGVAQSPRYKIIEKRQSVAFWCNPISGHATLYWYQQILGQGPKLLIQFQNNGVVDDSQLPKDRFSAERLKGVDSTLKIQPAKLEDSAVYLCASSLGAYFITDTQYFGPGTRLTVL.

The genes are TRBV9 and TRBJ1-2; 7 bases agree with TRBD1. Germline V gene data show CDR1 as SGDLS and CDR2 as YYNGEE. The V and J ends lost 0 bases and 0 bases, in that order; junction bases with no gene match: 8. This CDR3 comprises 17 residues. The DNA for the CDR3 is TGTGCCAGCAGCGTAGGGATATCGGGGACAGCTAACTATGGCTACACCTTC. This gives the protein CASSVGISGTANYGYTF.